Reported below is one T cell receptor (beta chain). Generated by immunoSEQ multiplex PCR, the TCRdb table keeps only in-frame clones and is missing some. The data hold 330,000 or so clones, with roughly 90% observed a single time. This sample was taken from a study of blood T cell repertoires in COVID-19. A Seattle source enrolled patients during active infection and followed them longitudinally. Sequenced input: peripheral blood. The source is a man between 25 and 39 years old with COVID-19, enrolled during active disease.

Here the CDR3 DNA reads TGTGCCTGGAGTACCGGTAGACAGGGGGTCTATAGCAATCAGCCCCAGCATTTT. Translated: CAWSTGRQGVYSNQPQHF. This rearrangement joins TRBV30 to TRBJ1-5; 9 bases map to TRBD1. CDR3 length: 18 amino acids. Germline assignment: CDR1 GTSNPN and CDR2 SVGIG (reference sequence). V lost 2 bases to trimming and J lost 0 bases; unmatched junction nucleotides: 11.